This TCR beta chain was identified during a study of neurological immune-mediated disorders. V dropped 7 bases and J dropped 3 bases, with 13 bases sitting between them. Germline-derived CDR1 and CDR2 are MNHEY and SVGAGI. This CDR3 has 13 residues. This clonotype was counted ten times or more. TCRdb analysed the 5' RACE reads with MiXCR anew, one entry per CDR3 protein. The data contain more than 25,000 distinct CDR3 sequences, roughly 25% of them singletons. The chain uses TRBV6-5 and TRBJ2-7; D is perhaps TRBD2 (7 bases). This sequence originates from a man aged 45-65 years with HTLV-1-associated myelopathy (HAM/TSP). Specimen: CD4+ T cells from blood. As DNA, the CDR3 is TGTGCCAGCACTCGGGGGGCAGGCTACGAGCAGTACTTC. Its protein is CASTRGAGYEQYF.